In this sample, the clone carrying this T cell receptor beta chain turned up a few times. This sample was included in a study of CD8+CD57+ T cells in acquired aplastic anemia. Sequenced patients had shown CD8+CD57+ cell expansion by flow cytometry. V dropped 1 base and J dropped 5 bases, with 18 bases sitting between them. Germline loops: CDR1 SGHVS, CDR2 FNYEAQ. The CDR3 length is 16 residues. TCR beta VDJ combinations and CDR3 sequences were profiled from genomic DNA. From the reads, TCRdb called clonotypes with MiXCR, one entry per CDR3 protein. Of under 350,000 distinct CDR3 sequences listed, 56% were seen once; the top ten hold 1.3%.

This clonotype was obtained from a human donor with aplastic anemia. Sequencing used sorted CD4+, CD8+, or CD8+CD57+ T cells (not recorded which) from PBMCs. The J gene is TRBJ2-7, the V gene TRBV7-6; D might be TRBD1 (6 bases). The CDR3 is CASSLVLARGSDEQYF. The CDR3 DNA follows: TGTGCCAGCAGCTTAGTTTTAGCGAGGGGGTCGGACGAGCAGTACTTC.